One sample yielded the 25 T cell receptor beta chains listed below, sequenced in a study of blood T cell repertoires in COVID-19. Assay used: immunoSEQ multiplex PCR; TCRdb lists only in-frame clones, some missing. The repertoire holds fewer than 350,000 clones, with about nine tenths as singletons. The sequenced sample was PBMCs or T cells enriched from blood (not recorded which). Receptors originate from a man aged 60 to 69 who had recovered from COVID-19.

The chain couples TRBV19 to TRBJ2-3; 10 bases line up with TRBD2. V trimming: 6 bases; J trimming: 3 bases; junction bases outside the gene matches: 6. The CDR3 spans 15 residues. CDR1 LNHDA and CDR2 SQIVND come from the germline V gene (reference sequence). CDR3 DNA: TGTGCCAGTAGCCCCGGGACTAGCGCGACAGATACGCAGTATTTT. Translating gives CASSPGTSATDTQYF. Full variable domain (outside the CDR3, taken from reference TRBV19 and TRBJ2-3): DGGITQSPKYLFRKEGQNVTLSCEQNLNHDAMYWYRQDPGQGLRLIYYSQIVNDFQKGDIAEGYSVSREKKESFPLTVTSAQKNPTAFYLCASSPGTSATDTQYFGPGTRLTVL.

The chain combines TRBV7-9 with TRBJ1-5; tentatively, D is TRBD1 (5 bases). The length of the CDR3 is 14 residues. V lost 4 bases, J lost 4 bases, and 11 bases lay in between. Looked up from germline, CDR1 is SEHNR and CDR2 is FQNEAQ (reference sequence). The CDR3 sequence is CASSSWTTNQPQHF. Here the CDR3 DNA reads TGTGCCAGCAGCTCCTGGACAACAAATCAGCCCCAGCATTTT. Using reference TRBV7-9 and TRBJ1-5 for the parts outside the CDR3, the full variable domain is DTGVSQNPRHKITKRGQNVTFRCDPISEHNRLYWYRQTLGQGPEFLTYFQNEAQLEKSRLLSDRFSAERPKGSFSTLEIQRTEQGDSAMYLCASSSWTTNQPQHFGDGTRLSIL.

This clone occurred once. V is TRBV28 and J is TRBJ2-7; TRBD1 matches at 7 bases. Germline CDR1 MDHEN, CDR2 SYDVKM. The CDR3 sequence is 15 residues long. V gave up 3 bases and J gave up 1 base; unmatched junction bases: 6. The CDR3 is CASSFNYRGSYEQYF. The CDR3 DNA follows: TGTGCCAGCAGTTTTAATTACAGGGGATCCTACGAGCAGTACTTC.

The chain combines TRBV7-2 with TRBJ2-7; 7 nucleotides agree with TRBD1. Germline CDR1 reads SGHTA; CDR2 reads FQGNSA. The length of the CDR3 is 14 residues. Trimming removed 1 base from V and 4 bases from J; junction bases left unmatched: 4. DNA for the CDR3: TGTGCCAGCAGCTTAGGGGGGACAGCTTACGAGCAGTACTTC. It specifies CASSLGGTAYEQYF. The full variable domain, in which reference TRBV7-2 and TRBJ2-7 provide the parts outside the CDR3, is GAGVSQSPSNKVTEKGKDVELRCDPISGHTALYWYRQSLGQGLEFLIYFQGNSAPDKSGLPSDRFSAERTGGSVSTLTIQRTQQEDSAVYLCASSLGGTAYEQYFGPGTRLTVT.

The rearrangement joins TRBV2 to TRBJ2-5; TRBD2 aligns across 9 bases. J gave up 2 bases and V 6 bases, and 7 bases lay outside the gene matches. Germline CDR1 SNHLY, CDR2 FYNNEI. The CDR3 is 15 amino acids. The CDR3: CASSSGRSLQETQYF. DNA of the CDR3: TGTGCCAGCAGCAGCGGGAGGTCTTTACAAGAGACCCAGTACTTC.

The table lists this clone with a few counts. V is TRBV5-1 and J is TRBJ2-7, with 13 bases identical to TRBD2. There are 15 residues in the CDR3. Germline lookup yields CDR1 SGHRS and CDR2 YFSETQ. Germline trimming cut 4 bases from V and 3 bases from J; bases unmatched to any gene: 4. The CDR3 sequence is CASSARLAGGYEQYF. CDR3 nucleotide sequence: TGCGCCAGCAGCGCGAGACTAGCGGGGGGCTACGAGCAGTACTTC. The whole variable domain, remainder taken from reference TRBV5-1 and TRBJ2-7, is KAGVTQTPRYLIKTRGQQVTLSCSPISGHRSVSWYQQTPGQGLQFLFEYFSETQRNKGNFPGRFSGRQFSNSRSEMNVSTLELGDSALYLCASSARLAGGYEQYFGPGTRLTVT.

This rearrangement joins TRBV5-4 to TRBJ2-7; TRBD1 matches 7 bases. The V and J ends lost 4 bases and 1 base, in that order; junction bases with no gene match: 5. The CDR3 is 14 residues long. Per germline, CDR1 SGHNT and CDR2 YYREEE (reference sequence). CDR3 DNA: TGTGCCAGCAGCATGCCGGGACAGTCCTACGAGCAGTACTTC. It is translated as CASSMPGQSYEQYF.

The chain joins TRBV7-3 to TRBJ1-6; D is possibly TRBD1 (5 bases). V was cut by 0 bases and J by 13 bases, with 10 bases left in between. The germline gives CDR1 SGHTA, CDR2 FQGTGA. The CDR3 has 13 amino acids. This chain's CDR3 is CASSLTRGDPLHF. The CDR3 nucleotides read TGTGCCAGCAGCTTAACCCGGGGGGACCCCCTCCACTTT.

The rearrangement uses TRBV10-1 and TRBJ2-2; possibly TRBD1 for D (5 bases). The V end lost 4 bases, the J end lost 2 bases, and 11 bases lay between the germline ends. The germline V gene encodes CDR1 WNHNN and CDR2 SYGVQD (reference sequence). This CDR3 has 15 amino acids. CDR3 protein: CASSGQGKNTGELFF. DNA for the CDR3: TGCGCCAGCAGTGGCCAGGGCAAAAACACCGGGGAGCTGTTTTTT.

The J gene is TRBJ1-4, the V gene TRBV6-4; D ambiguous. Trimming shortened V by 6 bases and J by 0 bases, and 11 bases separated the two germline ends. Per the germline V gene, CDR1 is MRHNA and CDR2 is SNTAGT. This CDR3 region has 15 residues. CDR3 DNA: TGTGCCAGCAGCCTTTCGTCTGCAACTAATGAAAAACTGTTTTTT. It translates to CASSLSSATNEKLFF.

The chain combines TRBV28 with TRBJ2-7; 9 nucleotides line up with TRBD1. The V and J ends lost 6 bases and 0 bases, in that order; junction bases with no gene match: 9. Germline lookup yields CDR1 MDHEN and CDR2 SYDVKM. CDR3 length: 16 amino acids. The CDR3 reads CASSPGTGRVSYEQYF. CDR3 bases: TGTGCCAGCAGCCCTGGGACAGGGCGAGTCTCCTACGAGCAGTACTTC.

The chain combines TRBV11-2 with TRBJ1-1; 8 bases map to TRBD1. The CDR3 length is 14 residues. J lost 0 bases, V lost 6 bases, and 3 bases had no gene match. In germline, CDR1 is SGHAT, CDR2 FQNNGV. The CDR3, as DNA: TGTGCCAGCAGGTCGACAGGGGTGAACACTGAAGCTTTCTTT. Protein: CASRSTGVNTEAFF.

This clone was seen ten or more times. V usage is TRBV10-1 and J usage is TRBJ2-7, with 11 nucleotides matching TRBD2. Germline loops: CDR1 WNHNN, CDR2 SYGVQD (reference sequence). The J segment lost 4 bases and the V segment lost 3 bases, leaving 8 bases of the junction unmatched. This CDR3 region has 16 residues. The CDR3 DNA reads TGCGCCAGCAGTGATCGCCCCGGGACTAGCGGTTACGAGCAGTACTTC. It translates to CASSDRPGTSGYEQYF.

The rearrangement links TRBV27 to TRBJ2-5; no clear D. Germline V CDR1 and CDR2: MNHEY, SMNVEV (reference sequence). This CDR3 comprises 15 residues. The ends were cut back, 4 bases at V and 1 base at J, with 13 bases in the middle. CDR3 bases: TGTGCCAGCAGTTGGTCGAGTGGCGGCCAAGAGACCCAGTACTTC. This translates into CASSWSSGGQETQYF.

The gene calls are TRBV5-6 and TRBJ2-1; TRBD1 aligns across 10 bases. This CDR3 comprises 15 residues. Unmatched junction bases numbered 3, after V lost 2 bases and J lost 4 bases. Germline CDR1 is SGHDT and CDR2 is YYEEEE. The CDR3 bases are TGTGCCAGCAGCTTCCCGGGACAGGGGTACAATGAGCAGTTCTTC. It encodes CASSFPGQGYNEQFF.

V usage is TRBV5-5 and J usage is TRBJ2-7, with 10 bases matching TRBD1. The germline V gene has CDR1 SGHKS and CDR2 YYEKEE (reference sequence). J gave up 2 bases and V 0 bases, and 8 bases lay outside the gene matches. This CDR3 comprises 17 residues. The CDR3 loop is CASSLVQRDRGTYEQYF. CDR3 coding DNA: TGTGCCAGCAGCTTGGTACAACGGGACAGGGGAACCTACGAGCAGTACTTC.

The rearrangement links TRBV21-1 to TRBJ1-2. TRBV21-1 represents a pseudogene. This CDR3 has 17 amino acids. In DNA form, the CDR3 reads TGTGCCAGCAGCAAACAGTTGGAACCGGGACTCAACTATGGCTACACCTTC. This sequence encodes CASSKQLEPGLNYGYTF.

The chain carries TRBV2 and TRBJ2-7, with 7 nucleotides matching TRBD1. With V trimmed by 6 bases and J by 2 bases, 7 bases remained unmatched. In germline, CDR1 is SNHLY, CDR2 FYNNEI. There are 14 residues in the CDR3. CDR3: CASSPDRSTYEQYF. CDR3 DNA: TGTGCCAGCAGCCCGGACAGGTCAACCTACGAGCAGTACTTC.

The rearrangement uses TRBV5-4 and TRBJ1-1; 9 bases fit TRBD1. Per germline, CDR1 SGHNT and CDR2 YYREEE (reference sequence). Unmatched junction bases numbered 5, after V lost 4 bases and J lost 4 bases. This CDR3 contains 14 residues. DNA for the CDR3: TGTGCCAGCAGCCCTTGGACAGGGGCCACTGAAGCTTTCTTT. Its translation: CASSPWTGATEAFF.

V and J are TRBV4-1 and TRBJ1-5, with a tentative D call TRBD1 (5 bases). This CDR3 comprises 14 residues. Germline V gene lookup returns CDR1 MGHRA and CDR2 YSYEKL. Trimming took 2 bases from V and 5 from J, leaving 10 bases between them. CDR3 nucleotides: TGCGCCAGCAGCCAAATGGGGGGGGATCAGCCCCAGCATTTT. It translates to CASSQMGGDQPQHF.

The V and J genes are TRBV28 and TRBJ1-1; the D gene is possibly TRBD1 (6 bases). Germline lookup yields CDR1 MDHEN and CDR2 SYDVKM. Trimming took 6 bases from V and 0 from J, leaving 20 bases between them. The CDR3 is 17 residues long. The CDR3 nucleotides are TGTGCCAGCAGCTTAGTGACAGGAGAAATCATGAACACTGAAGCTTTCTTT. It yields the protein CASSLVTGEIMNTEAFF.

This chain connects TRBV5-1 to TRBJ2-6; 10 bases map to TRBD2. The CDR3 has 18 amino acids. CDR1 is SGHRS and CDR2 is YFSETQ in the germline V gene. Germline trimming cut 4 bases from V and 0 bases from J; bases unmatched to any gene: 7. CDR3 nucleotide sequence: TGCGCCAGCAGCCCCAGGACTAGCGGCTTCTCTGGGGCCAACGTCCTGACTTTC. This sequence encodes CASSPRTSGFSGANVLTF.

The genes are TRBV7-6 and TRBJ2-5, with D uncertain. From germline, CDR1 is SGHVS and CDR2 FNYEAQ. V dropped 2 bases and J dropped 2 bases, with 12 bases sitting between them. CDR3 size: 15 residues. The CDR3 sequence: CASSLMAELQETQYF. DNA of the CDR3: TGTGCCAGCAGCTTAATGGCAGAACTACAAGAGACCCAGTACTTC.

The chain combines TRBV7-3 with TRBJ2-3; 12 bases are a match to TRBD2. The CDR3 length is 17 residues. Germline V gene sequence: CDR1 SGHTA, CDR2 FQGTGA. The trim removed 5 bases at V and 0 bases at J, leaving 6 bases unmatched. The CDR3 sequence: CASSPGLAGPSTDTQYF. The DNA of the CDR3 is TGTGCCAGCAGCCCCGGACTAGCGGGACCGAGCACAGATACGCAGTATTTT.

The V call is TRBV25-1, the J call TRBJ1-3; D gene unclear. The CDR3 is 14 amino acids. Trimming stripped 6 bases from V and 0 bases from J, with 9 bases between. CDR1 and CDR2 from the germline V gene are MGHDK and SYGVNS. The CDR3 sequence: CASRETASGNTIYF. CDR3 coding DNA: TGTGCCAGCAGGGAGACGGCCTCTGGAAACACCATATATTTT.